The 18 T cell receptor beta chains below come from one sample, sequenced in a study of CD8 T cells in ankylosing spondylitis (dated by TCRdb to the late 2010s). The library relied on 5' RACE. Sequencing was performed on an Illumina HiSeq 2500. Through fastp at Q25 and MiXCR, TCRdb rebuilt clones from the public reads, retaining in-frame beta chains. Every distinct CDR3 protein forms one entry, paired with its most common genes and DNA. Recorded for this sample are some 140,000 distinct CDR3 sequences; approximately 10% of them occurred a single time. The ten largest clones represent about 3.8% of the sample. The sequenced sample consisted of blood, either unsorted or a sorted T cell fraction (not recorded which). These receptors came from a female donor with ankylosing spondylitis or in good health (not recorded which).

The table lists this clonotype with many counts. The gene calls are TRBV20-1 and TRBJ1-2; the D is unclear. Trimming left V 5 bases short and J 4 bases short, with 17 bases between. The CDR3 sequence is 14 residues long. Germline V lookup: CDR1 DFQATT, CDR2 SNEGSKA (reference sequence). CDR3 sequence (DNA): TGCAGTGCTTCTTCTTTACTAGGAGGCTATGGCTACACCTTC. Protein product: CSASSLLGGYGYTF.

This clonotype appeared many times. Here the CDR3 reads CASSIFQQNAGELFF. The CDR3 DNA reads TGTGCCAGTAGTATATTTCAACAAAACGCCGGGGAGCTGTTTTTT. The rearrangement uses TRBV19 and TRBJ2-2; D is ambiguous. This CDR3 comprises 15 residues. Germline lookup yields CDR1 LNHDA and CDR2 SQIVND (reference sequence). Deletions cut 2 bases from V and 6 bases from J, with 13 bases between.

CDR3 bases: TGTGCCAGCTCACCAGGGTATGGCGAAGAGACCCAGTACTTC. Protein: CASSPGYGEETQYF. The V call is TRBV18, the J call TRBJ2-5; D remains unclear. V was cut by 2 bases and J by 3 bases, with 10 bases left in between. In germline, CDR1 is KGHSH, CDR2 LQKENI. The CDR3 has 14 residues.

In this sample, this clonotype turned up a few times. V usage is TRBV2 and J usage is TRBJ2-3; 9 bases match TRBD1. CDR3 length: 14 residues. From germline, CDR1 is SNHLY and CDR2 FYNNEI. J was trimmed by 7 bases and V by 8 bases; bases with no gene match: 10. CDR3 residues: CASQGQGPTYTQYF. The CDR3 DNA follows: TGTGCCAGCCAGGGACAGGGCCCGACGTATACGCAGTATTTT.

This clonotype was seen repeatedly, ten times or more. The chain is built from TRBV5-1 and TRBJ2-1, with 10 bases lining up with TRBD1. This CDR3 has 19 residues. V shed 5 bases, J shed 8 bases, and the junction held 22 bases outside the gene matches. CDR1 and CDR2 (germline): SGHRS, YFSETQ. CDR3 bases: TGCGCCAGCAGTCCTTCCTCCGGGACAGGGGTACCATCGCCCCATGAGCAGTTCTTC. Amino acids: CASSPSSGTGVPSPHEQFF.

This clonotype was seen repeatedly, ten times or more. The rearrangement links TRBV7-2 to TRBJ2-5, with TRBD1 matching 9 bases. This CDR3 is built from 17 residues. Germline CDR1 is SGHTA and CDR2 is FQGNSA. V shed 3 bases, J shed 7 bases, and the junction held 15 bases outside the gene matches. CDR3 DNA: TGTGCCAGCAGCTTCCTTCCCGTGGGCGGGACAGGGAGGACCCAGTACTTC. As protein: CASSFLPVGGTGRTQYF.

The V and J genes are TRBV11-2 and TRBJ2-3; possibly TRBD2 for D (6 bases). V was clipped by 5 bases and J by 0 bases, with 15 bases between them. Germline CDR1 reads SGHAT; CDR2 reads FQNNGV. CDR3 length: 16 residues. The CDR3 sequence: CASSPLAGSSTDTQYF. CDR3 bases: TGTGCCAGCAGCCCTCTTGCGGGGTCTAGCACAGATACGCAGTATTTT.

At least ten counts were recorded for this clonotype. The chain has TRBV18 and TRBJ1-1; weak D call: TRBD1 (6 bases). CDR3 length: 15 residues. Germline V gene lookup returns CDR1 KGHSH and CDR2 LQKENI. Trimming left V 5 bases short and J 1 base short, with 14 bases between. This CDR3 reads CASSSSTGPNTEAFF. The CDR3 DNA follows: TGTGCCAGCTCATCTTCGACAGGCCCGAACACTGAAGCTTTCTTT.

This chain links TRBV21-1 with TRBJ2-4; the table's D call, TRBD1, has no DNA check behind it. TRBV21-1 is deemed a pseudogene. The CDR3 consists of 16 residues. This CDR3 is CASSPTWGGSKNIQYF. The DNA for the CDR3 is TGTGCCAGCAGCCCGACCTGGGGGGGTTCCAAAAACATTCAGTACTTC.

In this sample, this clonotype turned up many times. CDR3 DNA sequence: TGTGCCACCAGTCGAGGGGCTAGCGGGAGTCCCAGCGACAATGAGCAGTTCTTC. It specifies CATSRGASGSPSDNEQFF. The V gene is TRBV24-1, the J gene TRBJ2-1, with TRBD2 matching 10 bases. The CDR3 contains 18 residues. Per germline, CDR1 KGHDR and CDR2 SFDVKD. V shed 6 bases and J 5 bases; nucleotides not matched to a gene: 15.

This clonotype was recorded at least ten times. The rearrangement joins TRBV7-9 to TRBJ1-1; no firm D call. The CDR3 length is 12 residues. Germline lookup yields CDR1 SEHNR and CDR2 FQNEAQ (reference sequence). V lost 7 bases to trimming and J lost 5 bases, with 11 bases between them. This chain's CDR3 is CASTRPGTEAFF. Here the CDR3 DNA reads TGTGCCAGCACCCGACCAGGAACTGAAGCTTTCTTT.

This clonotype was recorded many times. The chain has TRBV5-1 and TRBJ2-1; weak D call: TRBD1 (6 bases). CDR3 size: 14 residues. Trimming cost V 3 bases and J 6 bases, with 13 bases left between them. Per the germline V gene, CDR1 is SGHRS and CDR2 is YFSETQ. This CDR3 reads CASSSGTSLNEQFF. CDR3 coding DNA: TGCGCCAGCAGCTCCGGGACATCACTCAATGAGCAGTTCTTC.

The CDR3 coding sequence is TGTGCCAGCAGCTTAAACATTCCGGAGGGATACAATGAGCAGTTCTTC. Encoded protein: CASSLNIPEGYNEQFF. This sequence joins TRBV7-3 and TRBJ2-1; TRBD2 is a possible D gene (6 bases). Germline loops: CDR1 SGHTA, CDR2 FQGTGA. V gave up 1 base and J gave up 4 bases, with 14 bases separating them. The length of the CDR3 is 16 residues.

This clonotype was picked up many times. The gene calls are TRBV28 and TRBJ1-1, with D possibly TRBD1 on 5 matching bases. Trimming removed 3 bases from V and 4 bases from J, with 12 bases in between. CDR1 MDHEN and CDR2 SYDVKM come from the germline V gene. CDR3 length: 14 residues. This CDR3 reads CASSLRAGVTEAFF. The DNA for the CDR3 is TGTGCCAGCAGTTTGCGAGCGGGGGTCACTGAAGCTTTCTTT.

In its sample, this clonotype was seen many times. CDR3 sequence reads: CSAPNTGGDEQYF. Written as DNA, the CDR3 is TGCAGTGCTCCAAACACAGGGGGCGACGAGCAGTACTTC. The chain links TRBV20-1 to TRBJ2-7; 9 nucleotides match TRBD1. The CDR3 has 13 amino acids. In germline, CDR1 is DFQATT, CDR2 SNEGSKA (reference sequence). After removal of 5 bases from V and 5 bases from J, the junction contained 7 bases not matched to a gene.

This clonotype came up many times. The rearrangement joins TRBV24-1 to TRBJ1-4; TRBD1 matches at 8 bases. The CDR3 runs to 14 residues. From germline, CDR1 is KGHDR and CDR2 SFDVKD. Trimming removed 4 bases from V and 7 bases from J; junction bases left unmatched: 4. CDR3 residues: CATSDPGQGEKLFF. The CDR3 DNA reads TGTGCCACCAGTGACCCAGGACAGGGTGAAAAACTGTTTTTT.

This clonotype was observed a few times. This chain connects TRBV20-1 to TRBJ2-1; TRBD2 agrees at 7 bases. CDR1 and CDR2 (germline): DFQATT, SNEGSKA (reference sequence). The CDR3 is 13 residues long. The ends lost 3 bases at V and 7 bases at J; junction bases unmatched: 6. The CDR3 protein is CSARGRALNEQFF. The CDR3 region has the DNA TGCAGTGCTAGGGGGAGGGCCCTGAATGAGCAGTTCTTC.

The table lists this clonotype with many counts. The chain employs TRBV20-1 and TRBJ2-1, with TRBD2 as a possible D gene (6 bases). Trimming removed 6 bases at V and 0 bases at J, with 15 bases between. The CDR3 has 15 amino acids. Germline V gene data show CDR1 as DFQATT and CDR2 as SNEGSKA (reference sequence). DNA of the CDR3: TGCAGTGCGGTGTCTCTAGCGCGCTCCTACAATGAGCAGTTCTTC. This translates into CSAVSLARSYNEQFF.